This is a list of T cell receptor beta chains from one sample in a study of T cell repertoires in cytomegalovirus infection. Their recognized antigens are unknown. TCRdb reanalysed the reads using MiXCR and keeps one entry per CDR3 protein. The sample records roughly 700,000 distinct CDR3 sequences, around 31% being singletons. Sample: cultured PBMCs, taken from culture after CMV antigen stimulation. The receptors here all came from a human donor in good health (CMV status not recorded). Some clones in this sample may be carry-over from other donors' samples. CDR3s include the opening cysteine and the closing phenylalanine or tryptophan. The D gene is left open where the match is weak. Only some rows state a clone size, as once, few, many or a class for expanded clones.

length: 15; J: TRBJ1-2; size: .; V: TRBV11-2; D: .; CDR3: CASSPWGAVVYGYTF; DNA: TGTGCCAGCAGCCCCTGGGGGGCGGTCGTCTATGGCTACACCTTC
length: 13; J: TRBJ2-5; size: .; V: TRBV6-2/TRBV6-3; D: .; CDR3: CASSYSWRETQYF; DNA: TGTGCCAGCAGTTACTCTTGGCGAGAGACCCAGTACTTC
length: 14; J: TRBJ2-7; size: .; V: TRBV6-1; D: TRBD2; CDR3: CASRVRGAHYEQYF; DNA: TGTGCCAGCAGAGTGCGGGGGGCCCACTACGAGCAGTACTTC
length: 15; J: TRBJ2-3; size: few; V: TRBV7-2; D: TRBD2; CDR3: CASSPGGLAGNTQYF; DNA: TGTGCCAGCAGCCCCGGGGGACTAGCGGGAAATACGCAGTATTTT
length: 14; J: TRBJ2-1; size: .; V: TRBV7-2; D: .; CDR3: CASSSLPSYNEQFF; DNA: TGTGCCAGCAGCTCACTCCCCTCTTACAATGAGCAGTTCTTC
length: 14; J: TRBJ2-1; size: few; V: TRBV11-2; D: TRBD2; CDR3: CASSLDLAGTSPFF; DNA: TGTGCCAGCAGCTTAGATTTGGCCGGGACTAGTCCGTTCTTC
length: 15; J: TRBJ2-7; size: .; V: TRBV9; D: .; CDR3: CASSVAAGRSYEQYF; DNA: TGTGCCAGCAGCGTAGCCGCAGGCCGCTCCTACGAGCAGTACTTC
length: 14; J: TRBJ2-3; size: .; V: TRBV24-1; D: .; CDR3: CATGGPGAGSTQYF; DNA: TGTGCCACTGGAGGGCCGGGAGCAGGGTCTACGCAGTATTTT
length: 15; J: TRBJ1-2; size: .; V: TRBV5-5; D: .; CDR3: CASSPPNSGVYGYTF; DNA: TGTGCCAGCAGCCCACCGAACAGCGGAGTCTATGGCTACACCTTC
length: 16; J: TRBJ2-7; size: few; V: TRBV6-1; D: TRBD1; CDR3: CASSTDRGRALDEQYF; DNA: TGTGCCAGCAGTACAGACAGGGGGCGCGCACTTGACGAGCAGTACTTC
length: 15; J: TRBJ1-5; size: .; V: TRBV28; D: .; CDR3: CASSSPADSNQPQHF; DNA: TGTGCCAGCAGTTCCCCGGCGGATAGCAATCAGCCCCAGCATTTT
length: 15; J: TRBJ2-3; size: .; V: TRBV11-2; D: .; CDR3: CASSSGPFFTDTQYF; DNA: TGTGCCAGCAGCTCTGGACCCTTTTTCACAGATACGCAGTATTTT
length: 14; J: TRBJ2-5; size: .; V: TRBV2; D: TRBD1; CDR3: CASSVLGQGETQYF; DNA: TGTGCCAGCAGTGTGCTTGGACAGGGAGAGACCCAGTACTTC
length: 15; J: TRBJ2-2; size: .; V: TRBV7-2; D: TRBD1; CDR3: CASSQGDIWAGELFF; DNA: TGTGCCAGCAGCCAGGGGGACATCTGGGCCGGGGAGCTGTTTTTT
length: 15; J: TRBJ2-5; size: many; V: TRBV7-2; D: TRBD1; CDR3: CASSSSSTTGRTQYF; DNA: TGTGCCAGCAGCTCCTCATCTACGACAGGGCGGACCCAGTACTTC
length: 13; J: TRBJ2-3; size: .; V: TRBV5-6; D: .; CDR3: CASSFWAWDTQYF; DNA: TGTGCCAGCAGCTTCTGGGCATGGGATACGCAGTATTTT
length: 15; J: TRBJ1-5; size: few; V: TRBV19; D: .; CDR3: CASSIALKYNQPQHF; DNA: TGTGCCAGTAGTATAGCCCTTAAATACAATCAGCCCCAGCATTTT
length: 14; J: TRBJ1-5; size: .; V: TRBV11-2; D: .; CDR3: CASSPVQGSQPQHF; DNA: TGTGCCAGCAGCCCCGTACAGGGTAGTCAGCCCCAGCATTTT
length: 13; J: TRBJ1-4; size: many; V: TRBV12-3/TRBV12-4; D: .; CDR3: CASTIKTNEKLFF; DNA: TGTGCCAGCACTATAAAAACTAATGAAAAACTGTTTTTT
length: 11; J: TRBJ1-2; size: .; V: TRBV19; D: .; CDR3: CASSWRYGYTF; DNA: TGTGCCAGTAGTTGGAGGTATGGCTACACCTTC
length: 14; J: TRBJ1-2; size: many; V: TRBV7-2; D: .; CDR3: CASSLSRDGYGYTF; DNA: TGTGCCAGCAGCTTATCCCGGGACGGCTATGGCTACACCTTC
length: 17; J: TRBJ2-3; size: .; V: TRBV20-1; D: TRBD1; CDR3: CSARPLRLDRGTDTQYF; DNA: TGCAGTGCTAGACCCCTTCGGCTGGACAGGGGTACAGATACGCAGTATTTT
length: 20; J: TRBJ2-1; size: .; V: TRBV4-2; D: TRBD2; CDR3: CASSHTWGTSGGAYYNEQFF; DNA: TGTGCCAGCAGCCACACATGGGGGACTAGCGGGGGGGCATACTACAATGAGCAGTTCTTC
length: 13; J: TRBJ2-3; size: few; V: TRBV11-3; D: .; CDR3: CASSPRDGDTQYF; DNA: TGTGCCAGCAGCCCCAGGGACGGTGATACGCAGTATTTT
length: 16; J: TRBJ2-5; size: .; V: TRBV6-6; D: .; CDR3: CASSTTGTGLGQTQYF; DNA: TGTGCCAGCAGTACGACCGGAACAGGGCTCGGGCAGACCCAGTACTTC
length: 13; J: TRBJ2-3; size: .; V: TRBV20-1; D: .; CDR3: CSARVGALDTQYF; DNA: TGCAGTGCTAGAGTGGGGGCTTTAGATACGCAGTATTTT
length: 18; J: TRBJ1-4; size: .; V: TRBV6-6; D: .; CDR3: CASSYSGGDMATNEKLFF; DNA: TGTGCCAGCAGTTACTCTGGGGGAGACATGGCAACTAATGAAAAACTGTTTTTT
length: 13; J: TRBJ2-1; size: .; V: TRBV4-2; D: TRBD2; CDR3: CASSQERWDYQFF; DNA: TGTGCCAGCAGCCAAGAACGATGGGACTACCAGTTCTTC
length: 15; J: TRBJ2-7; size: few; V: TRBV27; D: TRBD2; CDR3: CASSFAGGIPYEQYF; DNA: TGTGCCAGCAGTTTTGCGGGGGGAATACCCTACGAGCAGTACTTC
length: 14; J: TRBJ2-4; size: .; V: TRBV20-1; D: .; CDR3: CSAAPALAKNIQYF; DNA: TGCAGTGCCGCACCCGCCTTAGCCAAAAACATTCAGTACTTC
length: 15; J: TRBJ1-4; size: .; V: TRBV6-5; D: .; CDR3: CASSPSKGLNEKLFF; DNA: TGTGCCAGCAGTCCCTCCAAGGGCCTGAATGAAAAACTGTTTTTT
length: 15; J: TRBJ2-2; size: .; V: TRBV7-9; D: .; CDR3: CASSLFRIGPGELFF; DNA: TGTGCCAGCAGCTTATTTCGAATTGGCCCCGGGGAGCTGTTTTTT
length: 12; J: TRBJ1-6; size: few; V: TRBV12-3/TRBV12-4; D: .; CDR3: CASSRLGSPLHF; DNA: TGTGCCAGCAGTAGACTTGGTTCACCCCTCCACTTT
length: 16; J: TRBJ2-1; size: .; V: TRBV18; D: TRBD2; CDR3: CASSPLAGGLNNEQFF; DNA: TGTGCCAGCTCACCCCTAGCGGGAGGGCTGAACAATGAGCAGTTCTTC
length: 14; J: TRBJ2-7; size: .; V: TRBV10-3; D: .; CDR3: CAVSLDTLANEQYF; DNA: TGTGCCGTATCACTGGACACCCTAGCGAACGAGCAGTACTTC